These T cell receptor beta chains were read from a single sample in a study of identical twins. TCRdb re-called the 5' RACE reads with MiXCR, one entry per CDR3 protein. The sample records more than 650,000 distinct CDR3 sequences, roughly 6% being singletons. The sequenced sample consisted of naive T cells sorted from blood. The receptors stem from a man between 18 and 29 years old in good health. CDR3s include the opening cysteine and the closing phenylalanine or tryptophan. A D gene is named only where the DNA matches it firmly. Not every row has a clone size; where given, it reads once, few, many or a size class.

j_call,clone_size,v_call,d_call,cdr3_nt,cdr3_aa
TRBJ1-1,many,TRBV11-2,.,TGTGCCAGCAGCTTAGCCAATGTGAACACTGAAGCTTTCTTT,CASSLANVNTEAFF
TRBJ2-7,many,TRBV7-2,.,TGTGCCAGCAGCCCCTTGAGGGGCTCCTACGAGCAGTACTTC,CASSPLRGSYEQYF
TRBJ2-3,few,TRBV3-1,TRBD2,TGTGCCAGCAGCCAAGTGATGACGGGAGGGGGCACAGATACGCAGTATTTT,CASSQVMTGGGTDTQYF
TRBJ2-1,.,TRBV7-2,TRBD2,TGTGCCAGCAGCTTACTCCATAGCGGGAGGGCCGACAATGAGCAGTTCTTC,CASSLLHSGRADNEQFF
TRBJ2-1,many,TRBV20-1,.,TGCAGTGCTAGAGGGGATAGCGGATGGTACAATGAGCAGTTCTTC,CSARGDSGWYNEQFF
TRBJ2-1,.,TRBV12-3/TRBV12-4,TRBD2,TGTGCCAGCAGTTTGAGCCGACTAGCGGGAGTATACAATGAGCAGTTCTTC,CASSLSRLAGVYNEQFF
TRBJ2-2,many,TRBV5-5,.,TGTGCCAGCAGCTCCAATCCCACCGGGGAGCTGTTTTTT,CASSSNPTGELFF
TRBJ2-1,few,TRBV27,TRBD2,TGTGCCAGCAGTCTCCCGGGAGGGAACAATGAGCAGTTCTTC,CASSLPGGNNEQFF
TRBJ1-2,few,TRBV4-1,.,TGCGCCAGCAGCCGGGACCGACTCGTCGGCGGCTACACCTTC,CASSRDRLVGGYTF
TRBJ1-1,.,TRBV4-3,.,TGCGCCAGCAGCCAGGGAAGCTCCCTGAACACTGAAGCTTTCTTT,CASSQGSSLNTEAFF
TRBJ2-6,few,TRBV11-1,.,TGTGCCAGCACCGAAGAATCTGGGGCCAACGTCCTGACTTTC,CASTEESGANVLTF
TRBJ1-5,.,TRBV20-1,.,TGCAGTGCTGTTAAGGGGCAGCCAGATCAGCCCCAGCATTTT,CSAVKGQPDQPQHF
TRBJ1-1,many,TRBV29-1,TRBD1,TGCAGCGTTGAGTTGAACAGGGGGCTTGGAGCTTTCTTT,CSVELNRGLGAFF
TRBJ2-7,.,TRBV4-1,.,TGCGCCAGCAGCCCTCGTCTCGGGAGCTACGAGCAGTACTTC,CASSPRLGSYEQYF
TRBJ2-3,.,TRBV20-1,TRBD1,TGCAGTGCTAGAGCCCCGGGACAGGGGGTCGGTACGCAGTATTTT,CSARAPGQGVGTQYF
TRBJ1-2,.,TRBV15,.,TGTGCCACCAGCAGAGAGGGGACATCCAACAAGCGCTACACCTTC,CATSREGTSNKRYTF
TRBJ1-6,many,TRBV29-1,.,TGCAGCGTTTCGGGACAATCAAATTCACCCCTCCACTTT,CSVSGQSNSPLHF
TRBJ1-2,.,TRBV28,TRBD1,TGTGCCAGCAGTTTATGGGCGGAGGGGGCCGACTATGGCTACACCTTC,CASSLWAEGADYGYTF
TRBJ2-2,many,TRBV6-5,.,TGTGCCAGCAGTTATTTTCGGCAGGGGTCGGCCGGGGAGCTGTTTTTT,CASSYFRQGSAGELFF
TRBJ1-1,many,TRBV6-1,.,TGTGCCAGCAGTGGAAGGTGGATGAACACTGAAGCTTTCTTT,CASSGRWMNTEAFF
TRBJ2-2,many,TRBV5-1,.,TGCGCCAGCAGCTTGGTGGCGGTCACCGGGGAGCTGTTTTTT,CASSLVAVTGELFF
TRBJ2-1,many,TRBV7-9,.,TGTGCCAGCAGCTTAGATGTGGGACTTGGCGTTCAGCAGTTCTTC,CASSLDVGLGVQQFF